Shown below are 9 T cell receptor beta chains from a single sample sequenced in a study of Graves' ophthalmopathy and Graves' hyperthyroidism. Amplified TCR beta CDR3 regions were obtained using RNA transcripts as template. First-round RT-PCR employed HTBI primers, with a second-round multiplex PCR after it. One entry per CDR3 protein, called by TCRdb with MiXCR from the multiplex PCR reads. The profile shows 300,000 to 350,000 distinct CDR3 sequences, 17% of them singletons. The sample comprised peripheral blood. Source of these receptors: an adult man with Graves' ophthalmopathy.

The chain couples TRBV6-2 or TRBV6-3 to TRBJ2-7; D remains ambiguous. CDR1 is MNHEY and CDR2 is SVGEGT in the germline V gene. The CDR3 covers 13 residues. Trimming stripped 0 bases from V and 6 bases from J, with 9 bases between. The CDR3 DNA sequence: TGTGCCAGCAGTTACTCGAGCAGATCCGAGCAGTACTTC. It translates to CASSYSSRSEQYF.

This clonotype was recorded many times. The chain employs TRBV5-4 and TRBJ2-5; the D gene is possibly TRBD2 (7 bases). Germline loops: CDR1 SGHNT, CDR2 YYREEE (reference sequence). Trimming took off 2 bases at V and 3 bases at J, with 14 bases between the two ends. CDR3 length: 15 amino acids. CDR3: CASSLGGGSEETQYF. The CDR3 DNA is TGTGCCAGCAGCTTAGGGGGGGGAAGCGAAGAGACCCAGTACTTC.

In this sample, this clonotype turned up many times. This chain links TRBV7-6 with TRBJ1-5; no clear D. V was shortened by 5 bases and J by 1 base, with 12 bases between the two germline ends. Germline V lookup: CDR1 SGHVS, CDR2 FNYEAQ. This CDR3 has 15 amino acids. The CDR3 loop reads CASSRTQGSNQPQHF. The CDR3, as DNA: TGTGCCAGCAGCCGAACTCAAGGGAGCAATCAGCCCCAGCATTTT.

This clonotype was seen only a few times. The chain combines TRBV2 with TRBJ2-7; TRBD2 is a possible D gene (6 bases). Trimming removed 4 bases at V and 3 bases at J, with 16 bases between. Per the germline V gene, CDR1 is SNHLY and CDR2 is FYNNEI. The CDR3 is made up of 15 amino acids. This CDR3 reads CASSALGVGGYEQYF. The DNA of the CDR3 is TGTGCCAGCAGTGCCCTGGGGGTCGGGGGCTACGAGCAGTACTTC. Full variable domain (rest looked up from reference TRBV2 and TRBJ2-7): EPEVTQTPSHQVTQMGQEVILRCVPISNHLYFYWYRQILGQKVEFLVSFYNNEISEKSEIFDDQFSVERPDGSNFTLKIRSTKLEDSAMYFCASSALGVGGYEQYFGPGTRLTVT.

This clonotype was picked up many times. The CDR3 DNA reads TGTGCCAGCAGTTTTCCCGAACACCTGGACACTGAAGCTTTCTTT. This encodes CASSFPEHLDTEAFF. The chain employs TRBV6-5 and TRBJ1-1, with D unclear. The V gene lost 4 bases and the J gene lost 3 bases, with 15 bases spanning the gap. The CDR3 consists of 15 residues. Germline CDR1 MNHEY, CDR2 SVGAGI.

This clonotype was seen ten or more times. This chain connects TRBV18 to TRBJ1-1, with D perhaps TRBD1 (5 bases). The CDR3 has 14 amino acids. The germline V and J ends were trimmed by 3 bases and 1 base, with 9 bases remaining between them. Per the germline V gene, CDR1 is KGHSH and CDR2 is LQKENI. CDR3 loop: CASSPSGQNTEAFF. The CDR3 nucleotides read TGTGCCAGCTCACCTAGCGGACAGAACACTGAAGCTTTCTTT.

This clonotype was counted many times. This sequence joins TRBV29-1 and TRBJ2-5; weak D call: TRBD1 (5 bases). This CDR3 region has 14 residues. Trimming stripped 5 bases from V and 5 bases from J, with 18 bases between. The germline V gene has CDR1 SQVTM and CDR2 ANQGSEA. In DNA, the CDR3 is TGCAGCGTTCTTATAGGGGCTAGAAGGGAGACCCAGTACTTC. Its translation is CSVLIGARRETQYF.

This clonotype was observed at least ten times. V gene TRBV7-2 combines with J gene TRBJ2-5; D possibly corresponds to TRBD1 (5 bases). The CDR3 has 14 amino acids. Germline V gene data show CDR1 as SGHTA and CDR2 as FQGNSA. V lost 1 base and J 5 bases, leaving 11 bases between the germline ends. Written as DNA, the CDR3 is TGTGCCAGCAGCTTAGGTCTGGGGCTGGAGACCCAGTACTTC. It codes for CASSLGLGLETQYF.

In its sample, this clonotype was seen many times. The V and J genes are TRBV30 and TRBJ2-7, with D possibly TRBD1 on 6 matching bases. The ends were cut back, 1 base at V and 5 bases at J, with 9 bases in the middle. The V gene's germline CDR1 is GTSNPN and CDR2 SVGIG (reference sequence). The CDR3 runs to 12 residues. The CDR3 sequence: CAWSAQGHEQYF. In DNA, the CDR3 is TGTGCCTGGAGTGCACAGGGCCACGAGCAGTACTTC.